The 27 T cell receptor beta chains below all came from one sample that was sequenced in a study of T-cell memory formation after mild COVID-19. From the 5' RACE reads, TCRdb called clonotypes with MiXCR, one entry per CDR3 protein. This table holds roughly 100,000 distinct CDR3 sequences, roughly an eighth found once. The material sequenced was PBMCs or a T cell subset sorted from them (not recorded which). Receptor source: an adult woman who had mild COVID-19 (a few samples of this study predate the infection). Cell type and time point are not known.

This clonotype was seen a few times. The V and J genes are TRBV7-3 and TRBJ2-1; 8 bases match TRBD2. Germline CDR1 reads SGHTA; CDR2 reads FQGTGA. Trimming removed 3 bases from V and 3 bases from J; junction bases left unmatched: 4. This CDR3 region has 15 residues. The CDR3 sequence: CASSFRGGYYNEQFF. DNA of the CDR3: TGTGCCAGCAGCTTCCGCGGGGGGTACTACAATGAGCAGTTCTTC.

This chain connects TRBV20-1 to TRBJ2-2; D gene ambiguous. CDR1 is DFQATT and CDR2 is SNEGSKA in the germline V gene (reference sequence). The V end was cut by 4 bases, the J end by 8 bases, with 8 bases between. The CDR3 is 11 amino acids. CDR3 region: CSATRRGELFF. CDR3 DNA sequence: TGCAGTGCTACCCGACGGGGGGAGCTGTTTTTT.

This clonotype was detected ten times or more. J is TRBJ2-6 and V is TRBV6-4; D remains ambiguous. Germline V gene data show CDR1 as MRHNA and CDR2 as SNTAGT. The V end was cut by 8 bases, the J end by 0 bases, with 14 bases between. The CDR3 is 16 residues long. In DNA form, the CDR3 reads TGTGCCAGCCCCGGTAAAACGATCTCTGGGGCCAACGTCCTGACTTTC. Amino acid sequence: CASPGKTISGANVLTF.

This clonotype came up many times. The chain employs TRBV6-4 and TRBJ2-1, with 12 bases aligning to TRBD2. CDR3 size: 16 residues. The ends lost 2 bases at V and 2 bases at J; junction bases unmatched: 1. CDR1 and CDR2 from the germline V gene are MRHNA and SNTAGT. The CDR3 nucleotides read TGTGCCAGCAGTGACCTAGCGGGAGGGCCCTACAATGAGCAGTTCTTC. Its translation: CASSDLAGGPYNEQFF.

This rearrangement joins TRBV7-3 to TRBJ2-7, with 13 bases identical to TRBD2. CDR3 length equals 15 residues. Trimming removed 5 bases from V and 5 bases from J; junction bases left unmatched: 6. Germline V gives CDR1 SGHTA, CDR2 FQGTGA. The CDR3 loop is CASSPTGTSGDEQYF. The CDR3 DNA is TGTGCCAGCAGCCCTACGGGGACTAGCGGGGACGAGCAGTACTTC.

This clonotype was observed a handful of times. The V and J genes are TRBV20-1 and TRBJ1-1; possible D gene TRBD1, 6 bases. Deletions cut 4 bases from V and 4 bases from J, with 16 bases between. Germline V gene lookup returns CDR1 DFQATT and CDR2 SNEGSKA (reference sequence). This CDR3 has 14 amino acids. The chain's CDR3 is CSATRTGMGTEAFF. In nucleotides, the CDR3 is TGCAGTGCTACCCGTACAGGGATGGGCACTGAAGCTTTCTTT.

There are many counts of this clonotype. The rearrangement uses TRBV6-2 or TRBV6-3 and TRBJ2-5; D is possibly TRBD2 (6 bases). Germline V lookup: CDR1 MNHEY, CDR2 SVGEGT. The V gene lost 3 bases and the J gene lost 2 bases, with 10 bases spanning the gap. The CDR3 consists of 14 residues. The CDR3 here is CASSYLALQETQYF. The CDR3 nucleotides read TGTGCCAGCAGTTATCTAGCGCTACAAGAGACCCAGTACTTC.

This clonotype was seen a handful of times. This chain connects TRBV7-9 to TRBJ1-1, with D unresolved. V gave up 6 bases and J gave up 1 base, with 9 bases separating them. Germline-derived CDR1 and CDR2 are SEHNR and FQNEAQ (reference sequence). There are 13 residues in the CDR3. The CDR3 here is CASRQITNTEAFF. Here the CDR3 DNA reads TGTGCCAGCAGACAAATCACGAACACTGAAGCTTTCTTT.

The chain uses TRBV19 and TRBJ2-1; 8 nucleotides match TRBD2. V dropped 1 base and J dropped 5; count of bases not matched to a gene: 7. The CDR3 is 16 amino acids. Germline CDR1 is LNHDA and CDR2 is SQIVND (reference sequence). CDR3 protein: CASSIVPSGGDNEQFF. CDR3 bases: TGTGCCAGTAGTATAGTACCCAGCGGGGGTGACAATGAGCAGTTCTTC.

This clonotype was recorded a few times. The rearrangement uses TRBV7-2 and TRBJ2-1; no firm D call. Per the germline V gene, CDR1 is SGHTA and CDR2 is FQGNSA. The CDR3 loop spans 14 amino acids. V gave up 6 bases and J gave up 4 bases, with 13 bases separating them. The chain's CDR3 is CASRARHPYNEQFF. For the CDR3, the DNA is TGTGCCAGCAGAGCCAGACATCCATACAATGAGCAGTTCTTC.

Only a few counts were recorded for this clonotype. The chain uses TRBV6-6 and TRBJ2-1, with 8 bases lining up with TRBD2. The V gene end was trimmed by 7 bases and the J gene end by 7 bases; junction bases not matched to a gene: 18. Germline-derived CDR1 and CDR2 are MNHNY and SVGAGI (reference sequence). The CDR3 sequence is 17 residues long. Here the CDR3 reads CASTSPVPGGRGNEQFF. In DNA form, the CDR3 reads TGTGCCAGCACCTCCCCGGTCCCGGGGGGGCGGGGTAATGAGCAGTTCTTC.

The chain couples TRBV3-1 to TRBJ2-1, with D possibly being TRBD1 (5 bases). V lost 2 bases and J lost 10, with 15 bases in between. Germline V lookup: CDR1 LGHDT, CDR2 YNNKEL (reference sequence). The length of the CDR3 is 14 residues. The CDR3 nucleotides are TGTGCCAGCAGCCAACCTCATCAGGGTAGCGAGCAGTTCTTC. Its protein product is CASSQPHQGSEQFF.

There are a few counts of this clonotype. The chain employs TRBV29-1 and TRBJ2-1; 8 nucleotides agree with TRBD1. The V gene end was trimmed by 7 bases and the J gene end by 6 bases; junction bases not matched to a gene: 11. The CDR3 sequence is 14 residues long. Per germline, CDR1 SQVTM and CDR2 ANQGSEA. The CDR3 is CSARTGTVINEQFF. The CDR3 bases are TGCAGCGCTCGGACAGGGACTGTTATCAATGAGCAGTTCTTC.

This clonotype occurred a few times. The genes are TRBV29-1 and TRBJ2-3; TRBD1 matches 9 bases. Trimming cost V 7 bases and J 6 bases; bases outside gene matches: 8. Germline V gene data show CDR1 as SQVTM and CDR2 as ANQGSEA. The CDR3 totals 13 residues. In DNA, the CDR3 is TGCAGCGCCCGGGACAGGGAAACTGATACGCAGTATTTT. Translated: CSARDRETDTQYF.

This clonotype has a handful of counts. V gene TRBV7-6 combines with J gene TRBJ2-7; 8 nucleotides align to TRBD1. The CDR3 totals 13 residues. Germline V gene lookup returns CDR1 SGHVS and CDR2 FNYEAQ. V was clipped by 5 bases and J by 5 bases; unmatched bases: 5. The CDR3 protein is CASSPGQGDEQYF. CDR3 bases: TGTGCCAGCAGCCCAGGACAGGGCGACGAGCAGTACTTC.

A few counts support this clonotype. This chain joins TRBV29-1 and TRBJ1-2, with TRBD1 matching 7 bases. CDR1 and CDR2 (germline): SQVTM, ANQGSEA. This CDR3 is built from 12 residues. Losses at the gene ends were 4 bases for V and 8 bases for J; bases not matched to a gene: 7. CDR3 bases: TGCAGCGTTGGATCAACAGGGGACGGCTACACCTTC. Translated: CSVGSTGDGYTF.

V gene TRBV5-1 combines with J gene TRBJ2-5; D is perhaps TRBD1 (5 bases). Germline V gives CDR1 SGHRS, CDR2 YFSETQ. V lost 6 bases and J lost 2, with 17 bases in between. The CDR3 totals 15 residues. DNA for the CDR3: TGCGCCAGCATTGACAGTTTTTTGGGGCAAGAGACCCAGTACTTC. It translates to CASIDSFLGQETQYF.

This clonotype was seen repeatedly, ten times or more. V and J are TRBV5-1 and TRBJ2-1; 10 bases match TRBD1. This CDR3 is built from 14 residues. The ends lost 4 bases at V and 8 bases at J; junction bases unmatched: 6. Germline CDR1 is SGHRS and CDR2 is YFSETQ. The CDR3 reads CASSQGQGKHEQFF. The CDR3 region has the DNA TGCGCCAGCAGCCAGGGACAGGGGAAACATGAGCAGTTCTTC. Supplemented by reference TRBV5-1 and TRBJ2-1, the full variable domain reads KAGVTQTPRYLIKTRGQQVTLSCSPISGHRSVSWYQQTPGQGLQFLFEYFSETQRNKGNFPGRFSGRQFSNSRSEMNVSTLELGDSALYLCASSQGQGKHEQFFGPGTRLTVL.

This clonotype occurred a few times. The V gene is TRBV6-5, the J gene TRBJ2-7; D may match TRBD1 or TRBD2 (7 bases each). Germline assignment: CDR1 MNHEY and CDR2 SVGAGI. The length of the CDR3 is 11 residues. Between the trimmed V and J ends, which lost 5 bases and 9 bases, there was a span of 11 bases. CDR3 in amino acids: CASSGRGGQYF. DNA for the CDR3: TGTGCCAGCAGTGGCAGGGGGGGGCAGTACTTC.

Here the CDR3 DNA reads TGTGCCAGCAGCCTACCCCCAGGGGCCCCCGGAGATTGGGGGCAGTACTTC. Amino acids: CASSLPPGAPGDWGQYF. The chain uses TRBV5-6 and TRBJ2-7; D might be TRBD1 (6 bases). V was cut by 4 bases and J by 9 bases, with 29 bases left in between. The germline CDR1 and CDR2 sequences are SGHDT and YYEEEE. The CDR3 covers 17 residues.

CDR3: CATSDFGQVISPLHF. CDR3 sequence (DNA): TGTGCCACCAGTGATTTTGGGCAGGTTATTTCACCCCTCCACTTT. The chain is built from TRBV24-1 and TRBJ1-6; D is undetermined. Germline V gives CDR1 KGHDR, CDR2 SFDVKD. The CDR3 totals 15 residues. Trimming cost V 1 base and J 9 bases, with 12 bases left between them.

This clonotype was observed a few times. V and J are TRBV7-9 and TRBJ1-2; D ambiguous. Trimming cost V 0 bases and J 2 bases, with 4 bases left between them. The CDR3 is made up of 13 amino acids. From germline, CDR1 is SEHNR and CDR2 FQNEAQ (reference sequence). CDR3 bases: TGTGCCAGCAGCTTAGCTGGGAACTATGGCTACACCTTC. It yields the protein CASSLAGNYGYTF. Looking up the rest from reference TRBV7-9 and TRBJ1-2 gives the full variable domain: DTGVSQNPRHKITKRGQNVTFRCDPISEHNRLYWYRQTLGQGPEFLTYFQNEAQLEKSRLLSDRFSAERPKGSFSTLEIQRTEQGDSAMYLCASSLAGNYGYTFGSGTRLTVV.

There are a few counts of this clonotype. The chain has TRBV6-4 and TRBJ2-1; D gene uncertain. V lost 3 bases and J 4 bases, leaving 10 bases between the germline ends. Germline values: CDR1 MRHNA, CDR2 SNTAGT. This CDR3 spans 14 amino acids. Here the CDR3 DNA reads TGTGCCAGCAGTGAAAAGCAGGATTACAATGAGCAGTTCTTC. Its translation is CASSEKQDYNEQFF.

A few counts support this clonotype. The chain recombines TRBV4-1 with TRBJ2-7, with a tentative D call TRBD2 (7 bases). Trimming pared 5 bases from V and 3 bases from J, leaving 14 bases between. Per germline, CDR1 MGHRA and CDR2 YSYEKL. The CDR3 extends over 14 amino acids. The CDR3 DNA sequence: TGCGCCAGCAGCGAGGGGGGGGCTATCTACGAGCAGTACTTC. Amino acid sequence: CASSEGGAIYEQYF.

The rearrangement joins TRBV7-9 to TRBJ1-6; D is unresolved. There are 15 residues in the CDR3. CDR1 is SEHNR and CDR2 is FQNEAQ in the germline V gene (reference sequence). V lost 4 bases and J 6 bases, leaving 13 bases between the germline ends. This CDR3 is CASSSSDSVNSPLHF. CDR3 coding DNA: TGTGCCAGCAGCTCTTCGGATAGTGTTAATTCACCCCTCCACTTT.

This clonotype was counted between two and nine times. This chain uses TRBV20-1 with TRBJ2-7, with a tentative D call TRBD1 (7 bases). Germline CDR1 is DFQATT and CDR2 is SNEGSKA (reference sequence). V lost 0 bases and J 2 bases, leaving 17 bases between the germline ends. The CDR3 length is 16 residues. CDR3 amino acids: CSARDLSGDSPYEQYF. In nucleotides, the CDR3 is TGCAGTGCTAGAGATCTGTCGGGGGACAGCCCCTACGAGCAGTACTTC.

This clonotype was picked up a small number of times. This chain joins TRBV4-1 and TRBJ2-1; maybe TRBD2 (6 bases). From germline, CDR1 is MGHRA and CDR2 YSYEKL. The CDR3 consists of 14 residues. V was pared by 2 bases and J by 9 bases, with 14 bases between. CDR3 residues: CASSQLGSGSEQFF. The CDR3 DNA sequence: TGCGCCAGCAGCCAATTGGGATCCGGGAGTGAGCAGTTCTTC.